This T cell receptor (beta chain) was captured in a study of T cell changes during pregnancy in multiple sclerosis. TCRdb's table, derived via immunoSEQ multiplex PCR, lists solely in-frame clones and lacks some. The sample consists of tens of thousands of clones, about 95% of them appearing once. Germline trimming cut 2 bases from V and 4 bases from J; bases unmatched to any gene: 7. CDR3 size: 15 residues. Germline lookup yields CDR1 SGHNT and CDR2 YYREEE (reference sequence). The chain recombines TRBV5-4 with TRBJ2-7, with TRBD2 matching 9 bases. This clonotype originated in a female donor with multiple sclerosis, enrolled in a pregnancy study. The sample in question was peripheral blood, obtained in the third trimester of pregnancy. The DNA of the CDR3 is TGTGCCAGCAGCTTCGACGCGGGGGGGAATTACGAGCAGTACTTC. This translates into CASSFDAGGNYEQYF.